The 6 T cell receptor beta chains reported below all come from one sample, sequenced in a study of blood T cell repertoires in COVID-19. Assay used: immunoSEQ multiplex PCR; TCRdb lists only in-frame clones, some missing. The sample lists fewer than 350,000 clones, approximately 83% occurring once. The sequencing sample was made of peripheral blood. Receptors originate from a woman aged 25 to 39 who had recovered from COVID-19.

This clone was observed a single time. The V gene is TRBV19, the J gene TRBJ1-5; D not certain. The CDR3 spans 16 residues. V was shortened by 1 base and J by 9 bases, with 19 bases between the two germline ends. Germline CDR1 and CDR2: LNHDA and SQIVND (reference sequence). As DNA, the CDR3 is TGTGCCAGTAGTATAGGAGGTAGAGGGTTCCAGCGGCCCCAGCATTTT. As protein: CASSIGGRGFQRPQHF.

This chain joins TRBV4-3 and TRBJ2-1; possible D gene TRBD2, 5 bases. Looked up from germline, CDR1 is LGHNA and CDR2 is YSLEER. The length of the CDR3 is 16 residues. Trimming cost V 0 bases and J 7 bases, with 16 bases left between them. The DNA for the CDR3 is TGCGCCAGCAGCCAAGATTCCGGACTTAAGATAAATGAGCAGTTCTTC. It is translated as CASSQDSGLKINEQFF.

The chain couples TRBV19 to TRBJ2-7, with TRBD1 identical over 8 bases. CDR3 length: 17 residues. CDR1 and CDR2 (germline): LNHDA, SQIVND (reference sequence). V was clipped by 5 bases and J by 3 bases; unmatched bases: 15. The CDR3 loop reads CASSAVPRTGKGYEQYF. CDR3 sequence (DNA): TGTGCCAGTAGTGCCGTGCCCAGGACAGGGAAAGGCTACGAGCAGTACTTC.

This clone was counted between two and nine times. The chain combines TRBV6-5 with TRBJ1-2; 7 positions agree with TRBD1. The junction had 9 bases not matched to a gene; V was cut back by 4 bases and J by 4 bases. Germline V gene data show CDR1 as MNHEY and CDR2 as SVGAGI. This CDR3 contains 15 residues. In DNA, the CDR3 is TGTGCCAGCAGTTTCTTCGAGGGGGCGTCCTATGGCTACACCTTC. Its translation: CASSFFEGASYGYTF.

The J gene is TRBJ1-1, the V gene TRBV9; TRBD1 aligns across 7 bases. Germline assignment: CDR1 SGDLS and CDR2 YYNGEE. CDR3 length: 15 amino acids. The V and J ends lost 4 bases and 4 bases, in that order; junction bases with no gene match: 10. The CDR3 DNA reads TGTGCCAGCAGCCCTCAGACAGGGTATGGCACTGAAGCTTTCTTT. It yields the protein CASSPQTGYGTEAFF.

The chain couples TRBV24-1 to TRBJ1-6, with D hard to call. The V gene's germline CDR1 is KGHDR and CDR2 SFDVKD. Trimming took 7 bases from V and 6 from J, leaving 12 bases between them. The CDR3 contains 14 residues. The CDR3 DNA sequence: TGTGCCACCAGCGTGGGAGGGTTTAATTCACCCCTCCACTTT. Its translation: CATSVGGFNSPLHF.